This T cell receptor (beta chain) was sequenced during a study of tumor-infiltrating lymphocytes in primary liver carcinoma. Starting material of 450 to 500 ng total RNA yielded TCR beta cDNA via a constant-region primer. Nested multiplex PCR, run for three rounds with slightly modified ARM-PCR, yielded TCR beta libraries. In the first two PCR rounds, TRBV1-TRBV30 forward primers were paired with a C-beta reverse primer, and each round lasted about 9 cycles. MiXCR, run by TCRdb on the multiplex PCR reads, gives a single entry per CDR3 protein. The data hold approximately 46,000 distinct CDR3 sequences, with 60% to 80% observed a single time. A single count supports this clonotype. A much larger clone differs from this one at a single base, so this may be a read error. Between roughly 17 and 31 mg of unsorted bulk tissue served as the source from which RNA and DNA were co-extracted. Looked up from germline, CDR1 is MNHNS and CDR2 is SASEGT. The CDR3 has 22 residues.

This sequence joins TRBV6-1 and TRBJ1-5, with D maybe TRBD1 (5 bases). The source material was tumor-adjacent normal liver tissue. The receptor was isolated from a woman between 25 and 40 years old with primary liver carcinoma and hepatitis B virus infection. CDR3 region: CASSEAQGEVEGLFSGNQTQHF. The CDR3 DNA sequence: TGTGCCAGCAGTGAAGCGCAAGGGGAGGTTGAGGGGCTCTTCTCGGGCAATCAGACCCAGCATTTT.